The clone carrying this T cell receptor (beta chain) was detected ten times or more. No antigen is known for it. A universal primer site and UMIs were added as TCR cDNA was made by 5'RACE template switching. TCRdb called the 5' RACE reads again in MiXCR, with one record for every CDR3 protein. The sample includes approximately 250,000 distinct CDR3 sequences, roughly 5.6% seen only once; the top ten take 2.5% to 4%. These data originate in a study of T cells after yellow fever vaccination. Study-level information: Fractions of low cell number were prepared using SMART-Seq v4 Ultra Low Input. Broader study findings: Post-booster samples contained most primary-vaccination clones (around 95% CD4, about 90% CD8). Overall, a small share of clonotypes was seen in both CD4 and CD8 compartments.

The trim removed 4 bases at V and 4 bases at J, leaving 3 bases unmatched. CDR3 length: 15 residues. Looked up from germline, CDR1 is MGHRA and CDR2 is YSYEKL. The sequence was obtained from a man aged 18 to 30 who received the YFV17D yellow fever vaccine. The sequences come from CD4+ T cells sorted from PBMCs, collected on the day of the yellow fever booster vaccination. This chain connects TRBV4-1 to TRBJ2-3; 12 bases line up with TRBD2. The CDR3 sequence: CASSLTSGSSDTQYF. CDR3 coding DNA: TGCGCCAGCAGCCTGACTAGCGGGAGTTCAGATACGCAGTATTTT.